The 8 T cell receptor beta chains below were found in one sample sequenced in a study of identical twins. Each CDR3 protein gets one entry after TCRdb re-called the 5' RACE reads with MiXCR. Of 150,000 or so distinct CDR3 sequences detected, around 3.6% appear once; the ten largest clones hold around 8%. The sequenced sample was memory T cells sorted from blood. The receptors originated from a man between 18 and 35 years old in good health.

At least ten counts were recorded for this clonotype. The chain has TRBV5-5 and TRBJ2-1; 8 bases map to TRBD2. The CDR3 extends over 14 amino acids. Germline V gene data show CDR1 as SGHKS and CDR2 as YYEKEE (reference sequence). V was pared by 4 bases and J by 9 bases, with 9 bases of the junction left unmatched. The CDR3 here is CASSPGGGHIEQFF. As DNA, the CDR3 is TGTGCCAGCAGCCCGGGGGGGGGGCATATTGAGCAGTTCTTC. Using reference TRBV5-5 and TRBJ2-1 for the parts outside the CDR3, the full variable domain is DAGVTQSPTHLIKTRGQQVTLRCSPISGHKSVSWYQQVLGQGPQFIFQYYEKEERGRGNFPDRFSARQFPNYSSELNVNALLLGDSALYLCASSPGGGHIEQFFGPGTRLTVL.

There are a few counts of this clonotype. The rearrangement uses TRBV4-3 and TRBJ2-4; TRBD1 matches at 8 bases. There are 14 residues in the CDR3. In germline, CDR1 is LGHNA, CDR2 YSLEER. Germline trimming cut 2 bases from V and 9 bases from J; bases unmatched to any gene: 6. Here the CDR3 reads CASSQTTGVGIQYF. In DNA form, the CDR3 reads TGCGCCAGCAGCCAAACGACAGGGGTTGGCATTCAGTACTTC.

This clonotype was found many times. The J gene is TRBJ2-5, the V gene TRBV24-1, with D uncertain. V gave up 0 bases and J gave up 2 bases, with 6 bases separating them. The CDR3 extends over 14 amino acids. Germline V CDR1 and CDR2: KGHDR, SFDVKD. CDR3 DNA sequence: TGTGCCACCAGTGATTTGGGTCGGCAAGAGACCCAGTACTTC. Protein sequence: CATSDLGRQETQYF.

This clonotype was picked up many times. This chain uses TRBV6-6 with TRBJ1-2; D might be TRBD1 (6 bases). The length of the CDR3 is 13 residues. CDR1 is MNHNY and CDR2 is SVGAGI in the germline V gene (reference sequence). Trimming took off 6 bases at V and 4 bases at J, with 12 bases between the two ends. In DNA, the CDR3 is TGTGCCAGCAGGGGGGACACTTCCTATGGCTACACCTTC. Residues: CASRGDTSYGYTF.

This clonotype was seen ten or more times. J is TRBJ2-7 and V is TRBV20-1, with a weak D call TRBD1 (5 bases). With 3 bases removed from V and 0 bases from J, the gap between germline ends came to 9 bases. Germline assignment: CDR1 DFQATT and CDR2 SNEGSKA (reference sequence). The CDR3 has 13 amino acids. The CDR3 DNA follows: TGCAGTGCTAGTCCGGACATCTCCTACGAGCAGTACTTC. This sequence encodes CSASPDISYEQYF.

This clonotype has a count of ten or more. The chain employs TRBV20-1 and TRBJ2-1, with 9 bases that match TRBD2. Germline values: CDR1 DFQATT, CDR2 SNEGSKA (reference sequence). The CDR3 runs to 15 residues. V shed 6 bases, J shed 4 bases, and the junction held 10 bases outside the gene matches. CDR3 coding DNA: TGCAGTGCCCCTCGGCTAGCGGGACGTTACAATGAGCAGTTCTTC. Its translation is CSAPRLAGRYNEQFF.

This clonotype was counted many times. The chain has TRBV6-2 or TRBV6-3 and TRBJ2-7; D might be TRBD1 (5 bases). Deletions cut 2 bases from V and 5 bases from J, with 13 bases between. The length of the CDR3 is 14 residues. Per germline, CDR1 MNHEY and CDR2 SVGEGT. The CDR3 DNA sequence: TGTGCCAGCAGTTACATGGCAGGGTCCCACGAGCAGTACGTC. Amino acids: CASSYMAGSHEQYV.

This clonotype was seen at least ten times. The chain joins TRBV4-3 to TRBJ1-4; 7 nucleotides match TRBD1. This CDR3 spans 16 amino acids. Trimming removed 7 bases from V and 8 bases from J; junction bases left unmatched: 16. Germline V gene sequence: CDR1 LGHNA, CDR2 YSLEER. This chain's CDR3 is CASTPGRTGWGEKLFF. The DNA of the CDR3 is TGCGCCAGCACCCCGGGTCGGACAGGCTGGGGGGAAAAACTGTTTTTT.